This T cell receptor (beta chain) is from a study of blood T cell repertoires in COVID-19. The overall study: The origin of the acute and convalescent COVID-19 samples was the United States, Italy and Spain. Sources were T cells, B-cell-depleted T cells, or PBMCs; the material itself was cDNA or gDNA.

Membership in each cohort depended on participant-reported clinical history. TCRdb's copy holds only in-frame clones and misses some; the assay was immunoSEQ multiplex PCR. The sample contains hundreds of thousands of clones, roughly 85% of which appear only once. CDR3 length: 15 residues. Germline lookup yields CDR1 SGHTA and CDR2 FQGNSA. With 3 bases clipped from V and 4 bases from J, the junction kept 6 bases outside the gene matches. V usage is TRBV7-2 and J usage is TRBJ2-1; 7 bases line up with TRBD2. This clonotype was obtained from a woman aged 45-60 years with acute COVID-19. Sequencing used PBMCs or T cells enriched from blood (not recorded which). The CDR3 region is CASSFSGLVYNEQFF. The CDR3 DNA follows: TGTGCCAGCAGCTTCTCCGGACTAGTTTACAATGAGCAGTTCTTC.